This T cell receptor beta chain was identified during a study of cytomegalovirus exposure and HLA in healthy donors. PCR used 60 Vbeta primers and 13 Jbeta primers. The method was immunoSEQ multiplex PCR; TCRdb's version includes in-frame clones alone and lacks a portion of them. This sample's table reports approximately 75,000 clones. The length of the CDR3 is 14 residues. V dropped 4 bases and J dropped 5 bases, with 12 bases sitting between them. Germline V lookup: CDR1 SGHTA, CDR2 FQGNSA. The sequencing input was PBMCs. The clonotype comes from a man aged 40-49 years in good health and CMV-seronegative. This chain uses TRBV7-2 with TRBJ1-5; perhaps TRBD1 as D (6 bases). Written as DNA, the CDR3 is TGTGCCAGCAGCTATGGGACACCCTATCAGCCCCAGCATTTT. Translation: CASSYGTPYQPQHF.